Presented here are 15 T cell receptor beta chains from one specimen sequenced in a study of T cells in Graves' hyperthyroidism and ophthalmopathy. Researchers took RNA transcripts and amplified the TCR beta CDR3 regions from them. HTBI primers were the set used in a first-round RT-PCR of the TCR CDR3. TCRdb re-called the multiplex PCR reads with MiXCR, one entry per CDR3 protein. The table lists approximately 640,000 distinct CDR3 sequences, 45% of them singletons. Input material: peripheral blood or thyroid tissue (not recorded which). These TCRs come from an adult man with Graves' disease, either hyperthyroidism or ophthalmopathy (not recorded which).

The chain couples TRBV6-1 to TRBJ1-4; weak D call: TRBD1 (6 bases). Germline V lookup: CDR1 MNHNS, CDR2 SASEGT. Trimming removed 0 bases at V and 7 bases at J, with 21 bases between. This CDR3 contains 18 residues. CDR3 sequence: CASSEARGRVRRGEKLFF. DNA of the CDR3: TGTGCCAGCAGTGAAGCGAGGGGGAGGGTGAGAAGGGGTGAAAAACTGTTTTTT.

This clonotype has a handful of counts. The CDR3 region has the DNA TGTGCCAGCAGTGAATACGAGGGCAGGGTGAACACTGAAGCTTTCTTT. As protein: CASSEYEGRVNTEAFF. The chain links TRBV6-1 to TRBJ1-1; possibly TRBD1 for D (5 bases). There are 16 residues in the CDR3. The V and J ends lost 2 bases and 0 bases respectively, with 13 bases between them. The germline V gene has CDR1 MNHNS and CDR2 SASEGT.

The V and J genes are TRBV20-1 and TRBJ2-7; weak D call: TRBD1 (5 bases). CDR3 length: 14 residues. CDR1 DFQATT and CDR2 SNEGSKA come from the germline V gene (reference sequence). V was shortened by 6 bases and J by 1 base, with 16 bases between the two germline ends. As DNA, the CDR3 is TGCAGTGCCCGAACCCAAACAGGATCCTACGAGCAGTACTTC. Protein: CSARTQTGSYEQYF.

This rearrangement joins TRBV5-1 to TRBJ1-5; D is unclear. This CDR3 region has 14 residues. Deletions cut 2 bases from V and 4 bases from J, with 10 bases between. CDR1 and CDR2 from the germline V gene are SGHRS and YFSETQ. CDR3 DNA: TGCGCCAGCAGCTTTGGCGGGTTTAATCAGCCCCAGCATTTT. It encodes CASSFGGFNQPQHF.

V is TRBV7-3 and J is TRBJ2-5; TRBD1 agrees at 9 bases. The DNA end lines up better with TRBJ2-7; the J call may be wrong. Germline CDR1 reads SGHTA; CDR2 reads FQGTGA. This CDR3 is 14 amino acids long. CDR3 nucleotide sequence: TGTGCCAGCAGGGGGGACAGGGCCTCCTACGAGCAGTACTTC. This translates into CASRGDRASYEQYF.

This clonotype was counted many times. The J gene is TRBJ1-5, the V gene TRBV19; TRBD1 is a possible D gene (5 bases). Trimming took 6 bases from V and 1 from J, leaving 13 bases between them. Germline lookup yields CDR1 LNHDA and CDR2 SQIVND (reference sequence). The CDR3 runs to 15 residues. The CDR3 loop reads CASRPSGGSNQPQHF. DNA of the CDR3: TGTGCCAGTAGACCCTCCGGGGGGAGCAATCAGCCCCAGCATTTT.

This clonotype occurred a few times. The rearrangement uses TRBV2 and TRBJ1-3; 10 bases match TRBD1. Germline-derived CDR1 and CDR2 are SNHLY and FYNNEI. The V segment lost 7 bases and the J segment 0 bases; nucleotides outside the gene matches: 12. The CDR3 contains 18 residues. The CDR3 spells CASINPRDRGDSGNTIYF. DNA of the CDR3: TGTGCCAGCATCAACCCCCGGGACAGGGGAGACTCTGGAAACACCATATATTTT.

V gene TRBV29-1 combines with J gene TRBJ1-1; 9 nucleotides match TRBD1. Germline CDR1 reads SQVTM; CDR2 reads ANQGSEA. V lost 5 bases to trimming and J lost 1 base; unmatched junction nucleotides: 8. The CDR3 sequence is 15 residues long. The CDR3 is CSVYGGQGSNTEAFF. The CDR3 DNA reads TGCAGCGTTTATGGGGGACAGGGCTCGAACACTGAAGCTTTCTTT.

This CDR3 reads CSAVGAGDVVYEQYF. The CDR3 coding sequence is TGCAGTGCAGTGGGTGCAGGGGATGTGGTGTACGAGCAGTACTTC. V gene TRBV20-1 combines with J gene TRBJ2-7; TRBD1 is a possible D gene (6 bases). With 6 bases removed from V and 4 bases from J, the gap between germline ends came to 22 bases. This CDR3 region has 15 residues. CDR1 and CDR2 (germline): DFQATT, SNEGSKA (reference sequence).

This clonotype turned up a few times. V usage is TRBV7-9 and J usage is TRBJ2-7; 9 nucleotides agree with TRBD2. There are 14 residues in the CDR3. V lost 4 bases and J lost 5; bases outside the gene matches: 6. The germline gives CDR1 SEHNR, CDR2 FQNEAQ (reference sequence). CDR3 residues: CASSSGLAFHEQYF. CDR3 nucleotide sequence: TGTGCCAGCAGCTCCGGACTAGCGTTCCACGAGCAGTACTTC.

This clonotype showed up many times. The gene calls are TRBV15 and TRBJ1-1; possibly TRBD1 for D (6 bases). The CDR3 runs to 13 residues. Looked up from germline, CDR1 is LNHNV and CDR2 is YYDKDF (reference sequence). Trimming shortened V by 5 bases and J by 5 bases, and 12 bases separated the two germline ends. The CDR3 region is CATSEGTRTEAFF. DNA for the CDR3: TGTGCCACCAGCGAAGGGACAAGGACTGAAGCTTTCTTT.

The V call is TRBV10-3, the J call TRBJ1-1; D unclear. The CDR3 has 13 amino acids. The germline gives CDR1 ENHRY, CDR2 SYGVKD. This CDR3 reads CTLLGIGNTEAFF. CDR3 nucleotides: TGTACCCTCCTTGGGATTGGGAACACTGAAGCTTTCTTT.

This clonotype has a count of ten or more. The chain is built from TRBV10-3 and TRBJ2-7; 9 positions match TRBD2. J gave up 0 bases and V 3 bases, and 6 bases lay outside the gene matches. This CDR3 spans 16 amino acids. Looked up from germline, CDR1 is ENHRY and CDR2 is SYGVKD. The CDR3 DNA reads TGTGCCATCAGTGACCTACTAGCGGGCAGCTCCTACGAGCAGTACTTC. Its translation: CAISDLLAGSSYEQYF.

This sequence joins TRBV7-9 and TRBJ2-5; 7 bases agree with TRBD1. The CDR3 totals 18 residues. Germline values: CDR1 SEHNR, CDR2 FQNEAQ (reference sequence). Trimming removed 1 base from V and 4 bases from J; junction bases left unmatched: 15. CDR3 amino acids: CASSLGPRGRQTSETQYF. In DNA, the CDR3 is TGTGCCAGCAGCTTAGGGCCTAGGGGGCGACAGACCTCAGAGACCCAGTACTTC.

The chain carries TRBV10-3 and TRBJ1-2, with D perhaps TRBD1 (6 bases). Per germline, CDR1 ENHRY and CDR2 SYGVKD. This CDR3 spans 15 amino acids. V lost 3 bases and J lost 0, with 11 bases in between. Here the CDR3 DNA reads TGTGCCATCAGTGATACCGGGACAACTAACTATGGCTACACCTTC. Translation: CAISDTGTTNYGYTF.